This T cell receptor (beta chain) comes out of a study of T cells after yellow fever vaccination. In regard to this clonotype: The antigen is unknown.

General study points: A faster peak, day 5 versus 15, was reached by the weaker secondary response.

TCRdb re-called the 5' RACE reads through MiXCR, storing one row per CDR3 protein. The sample consists of 300,000 to 350,000 distinct CDR3 sequences, approximately 4% of them appearing once. The CDR3 is 16 amino acids. V gave up 1 base and J gave up 2 bases; unmatched junction bases: 3. Per germline, CDR1 SSHAT and CDR2 FNYEAQ (reference sequence). The chain has TRBV7-7 and TRBJ2-2, with 8 bases fitting TRBD1. This receptor was obtained from a man younger than 30 who received the YFV17D yellow fever vaccine. The sequencing here drew on PBMCs, taken 15 days after the yellow fever booster vaccination. This CDR3 reads CASSLGAGGNTGELFF. The CDR3 DNA reads TGTGCCAGCAGCTTAGGCGCAGGGGGCAACACCGGGGAGCTGTTTTTT.